Listed here are 25 T cell receptor beta chains from one sample, sequenced in a study of PD-L1 blockade in urothelial cancer. The time point denotes: pretreatment peripheral blood. The assay was immunoSEQ multiplex PCR, and TCRdb's table has in-frame clones only and misses some. This table has 70,000 or so clones, roughly 90% appearing once. The sample in question was PBMCs, obtained around atezolizumab (anti-PD-L1) treatment. The receptors derive from a man between 70 and 80 years old with urothelial cancer.

The chain employs TRBV28 and TRBJ2-7; 7 bases map to TRBD1. The length of the CDR3 is 14 residues. Germline V gene sequence: CDR1 MDHEN, CDR2 SYDVKM. V was clipped by 4 bases and J by 9 bases; unmatched bases: 12. For the CDR3, the DNA is TGTGCCAGCAGTTCATCCTACGGACAGGTAGTGCAGTACTTC. As protein: CASSSSYGQVVQYF.

The chain has TRBV6-5 and TRBJ2-7; tentatively, D is TRBD1 (6 bases). This CDR3 has 14 residues. The V gene lost 2 bases and the J gene lost 5 bases, with 13 bases spanning the gap. Germline CDR1 MNHEY, CDR2 SVGAGI. The CDR3, as DNA: TGTGCCAGCAGTTACCTCAGGGGAAGGAACGAGCAGTACTTC. It encodes CASSYLRGRNEQYF.

The chain employs TRBV6-1 and TRBJ1-2; D possibly corresponds to TRBD1 (5 bases). V was shortened by 7 bases and J by 5 bases, with 14 bases between the two germline ends. Germline CDR1 MNHNS, CDR2 SASEGT. The CDR3 runs to 13 residues. CDR3: CASNQGNGYGYTF. In DNA form, the CDR3 reads TGTGCCAGCAACCAGGGTAATGGGTATGGCTACACCTTC.

This chain links TRBV7-9 with TRBJ1-2; 8 bases are shared with TRBD1. This CDR3 has 16 amino acids. Looked up from germline, CDR1 is SEHNR and CDR2 is FQNEAQ (reference sequence). V shed 1 base and J 2 bases; nucleotides not matched to a gene: 6. The CDR3 DNA reads as TGTGCCAGCAGCTTAGGGACAGGGATCGCGAACTATGGCTACACCTTC. This sequence encodes CASSLGTGIANYGYTF.

The chain recombines TRBV5-6 with TRBJ2-7; D possibly corresponds to TRBD1 (6 bases). Germline V lookup: CDR1 SGHDT, CDR2 YYEEEE. The CDR3 has 13 amino acids. Trimming took off 5 bases at V and 3 bases at J, with 12 bases between the two ends. The CDR3 nucleotides are TGTGCCAGCAGGGACACAGGGAGCTACGAGCAGTACTTC. Encoded protein: CASRDTGSYEQYF.

The chain is built from TRBV7-8 and TRBJ1-1, with D tentatively TRBD1 (5 bases). The CDR3 extends over 13 amino acids. The germline V gene encodes CDR1 SGHVS and CDR2 FQNEAQ. V was clipped by 9 bases and J by 5 bases, with 16 bases between them. CDR3 sequence (DNA): TGTGCCAGTTCCTCGGGGGTGGGAACTGAAGCTTTCTTT. It specifies CASSSGVGTEAFF.

This chain joins TRBV2 and TRBJ2-1; 11 bases align to TRBD1. The J segment lost 9 bases and the V segment lost 6 bases, leaving 7 bases of the junction unmatched. The V gene's germline CDR1 is SNHLY and CDR2 FYNNEI. The CDR3 sequence is 14 residues long. CDR3 amino acids: CASRRGQGVVEQFF. DNA of the CDR3: TGTGCCAGCAGGAGGGGACAGGGGGTGGTTGAGCAGTTCTTC.

V usage is TRBV15 and J usage is TRBJ1-3; perhaps TRBD1 as D (6 bases). Germline CDR1 reads LNHNV; CDR2 reads YYDKDF (reference sequence). The CDR3 runs 16 residues. The V and J ends lost 1 base and 2 bases respectively, with 12 bases between them. CDR3: CATSRVGTQTGNTIYF. Written as DNA, the CDR3 is TGTGCCACCAGCAGAGTGGGGACACAGACTGGAAACACCATATATTTT.

The chain combines TRBV27 with TRBJ2-2; 16 bases align to TRBD2. CDR1 and CDR2 from the germline V gene are MNHEY and SMNVEV (reference sequence). V was pared by 9 bases and J by 4 bases, with 5 bases of the junction left unmatched. The CDR3 has 16 residues. DNA of the CDR3: TGTGCCAGTGGGACTAGCGGGAGGGGAGGCACCGGGGAGCTGTTTTTT. Protein product: CASGTSGRGGTGELFF.

J is TRBJ1-4 and V is TRBV5-5; D uncertain. The V end was cut by 2 bases, the J end by 9 bases, with 5 bases between. Germline V gives CDR1 SGHKS, CDR2 YYEKEE (reference sequence). This CDR3 spans 11 amino acids. The CDR3 is CASSLDKKLFF. The CDR3 DNA reads as TGTGCCAGCAGCTTAGACAAAAAACTGTTTTTT.

This sequence joins TRBV25-1 and TRBJ1-1; 12 nucleotides align to TRBD1. The J segment lost 3 bases and the V segment lost 2 bases, leaving 7 bases of the junction unmatched. Germline lookup yields CDR1 MGHDK and CDR2 SYGVNS. The CDR3 consists of 17 residues. The CDR3 sequence is CASSEGTGGAWDTEAFF. The CDR3 DNA reads TGTGCCAGCAGTGAAGGGACAGGGGGCGCCTGGGACACTGAAGCTTTCTTT. The whole variable domain, remainder taken from reference TRBV25-1 and TRBJ1-1, is EADIYQTPRYLVIGTGKKITLECSQTMGHDKMYWYQQDPGMELHLIHYSYGVNSTEKGDLSSESTVSRIRTEHFPLTLESARPSHTSQYLCASSEGTGGAWDTEAFFGQGTRLTVV.

This clone was seen only once. The chain is built from TRBV10-3 and TRBJ2-1; 7 nucleotides match TRBD2. The CDR3 loop spans 15 amino acids. Germline trimming cut 6 bases from V and 4 bases from J; bases unmatched to any gene: 9. CDR1 is ENHRY and CDR2 is SYGVKD in the germline V gene. CDR3 nucleotides: TGTGCCATCAGAGCATCGGGGGAGGGATACAATGAGCAGTTCTTC. This encodes CAIRASGEGYNEQFF.

The chain carries TRBV19 and TRBJ1-5; 8 bases agree with TRBD1. From germline, CDR1 is LNHDA and CDR2 SQIVND (reference sequence). The CDR3 length is 16 residues. Trimming removed 3 bases from V and 3 bases from J; junction bases left unmatched: 7. The CDR3 DNA sequence: TGTGCCAGTAGTATCAGGGACAGGCCGAACAATCAGCCCCAGCATTTT. This gives the protein CASSIRDRPNNQPQHF.

The chain carries TRBV6-6 and TRBJ1-1; D might be TRBD1 (5 bases). The CDR3 has 14 amino acids. V dropped 6 bases and J dropped 1 base, with 12 bases sitting between them. Looked up from germline, CDR1 is MNHNY and CDR2 is SVGAGI (reference sequence). The CDR3 spells CASSPLGGNTEAFF. In DNA, the CDR3 is TGTGCCAGCAGCCCTCTGGGGGGGAACACTGAAGCTTTCTTT.

The chain carries TRBV5-1 and TRBJ2-5; D call uncertain. Germline loops: CDR1 SGHRS, CDR2 YFSETQ. V lost 0 bases, J lost 5 bases, and 11 bases lay in between. This CDR3 is built from 14 residues. This CDR3 is CASSLGPQAETQYF. CDR3 coding DNA: TGCGCCAGCAGCTTGGGCCCTCAAGCGGAGACCCAGTACTTC.

The chain uses TRBV4-1 and TRBJ2-7, with D uncertain. V was clipped by 1 base and J by 2 bases, with 12 bases between them. Germline CDR1 reads MGHRA; CDR2 reads YSYEKL. This CDR3 contains 15 residues. The CDR3 nucleotides read TGCGCCAGCAGCCAAGGGCCCGCTCCCACCTACGAGCAGTACTTC. This sequence encodes CASSQGPAPTYEQYF.

The chain combines TRBV7-6 with TRBJ2-5, with TRBD2 matching over 9 bases. Per germline, CDR1 SGHVS and CDR2 FNYEAQ. The CDR3 has 17 residues. With 5 bases clipped from V and 4 bases from J, the junction kept 14 bases outside the gene matches. This CDR3 is CASSPGGSGRWRETQYF. DNA of the CDR3: TGTGCCAGCAGCCCAGGCGGGAGCGGGAGGTGGAGAGAGACCCAGTACTTC. Together with reference TRBV7-6 and TRBJ2-5, the CDR3 gives the full variable domain: GAGVSQSPRYKVTKRGQDVALRCDPISGHVSLYWYRQALGQGPEFLTYFNYEAQQDKSGLPNDRFSAERPEGSISTLTIQRTEQRDSAMYRCASSPGGSGRWRETQYFGPGTRLLVL.

The rearrangement uses TRBV6-1 and TRBJ2-2, with 7 bases matching TRBD1. Trimming cost V 6 bases and J 5 bases; bases outside gene matches: 9. The CDR3 has 15 residues. From germline, CDR1 is MNHNS and CDR2 SASEGT. The CDR3, as DNA: TGTGCCAGCAGCGTCAACAGGGGAAGGACCGGGGAGCTGTTTTTT. As protein: CASSVNRGRTGELFF.

This clone was recorded a few times. J is TRBJ1-5 and V is TRBV4-2, with 10 bases identical to TRBD1. This CDR3 contains 15 residues. Germline V gene sequence: CDR1 LGHNA, CDR2 YNFKEQ. Losses at the gene ends were 5 bases for V and 5 bases for J; bases not matched to a gene: 6. The DNA for the CDR3 is TGTGCCAGCAGCAAAAGACAGGGGGCGGATCAGCCCCAGCATTTT. Its protein is CASSKRQGADQPQHF.

The CDR3, as DNA: TGTGCCAGTAGTATAGAGTTCGCAGTGAACACTGAAGCTTTCTTT. It codes for CASSIEFAVNTEAFF. The V and J genes are TRBV19 and TRBJ1-1; no clear D gene. V was shortened by 0 bases and J by 0 bases, with 8 bases between the two germline ends. CDR1 and CDR2 (germline): LNHDA, SQIVND (reference sequence). The CDR3 spans 15 residues.

This chain connects TRBV5-6 to TRBJ2-3, with a weak D call TRBD2 (6 bases). Germline CDR1 and CDR2: SGHDT and YYEEEE. Trimming shortened V by 0 bases and J by 3 bases, and 14 bases separated the two germline ends. There are 16 residues in the CDR3. CDR3 in DNA: TGTGCCAGCAGCTTGGGCTCGGGGGTCGCGACAGATACGCAGTATTTT. Its protein product is CASSLGSGVATDTQYF.

The genes are TRBV2 and TRBJ2-5, with 8 positions matching TRBD2. Trimming removed 5 bases from V and 1 base from J; junction bases left unmatched: 6. The CDR3 has 15 residues. Germline lookup yields CDR1 SNHLY and CDR2 FYNNEI. The CDR3 DNA sequence: TGTGCCAGCAGTTATAGCGGGACCCCCCAAGAGACCCAGTACTTC. Residues: CASSYSGTPQETQYF.

This clone came up once. The chain recombines TRBV9 with TRBJ2-3, with 9 bases fitting TRBD2. J lost 1 base, V lost 4 bases, and 7 bases had no gene match. Germline V gene lookup returns CDR1 SGDLS and CDR2 YYNGEE. This CDR3 has 16 residues. The DNA for the CDR3 is TGTGCCAGCAGCAATAGCGGGAGTGCTCGCACAGATACGCAGTATTTT. It encodes CASSNSGSARTDTQYF.

The chain carries TRBV6-1 and TRBJ2-2; tentatively, D is TRBD1 (5 bases). V lost 3 bases and J 0 bases, leaving 8 bases between the germline ends. Germline loops: CDR1 MNHNS, CDR2 SASEGT. The CDR3 has 15 residues. The CDR3 DNA sequence: TGTGCCAGCAGTGAGATGGGGCCGAACACCGGGGAGCTGTTTTTT. Its translation: CASSEMGPNTGELFF.

The CDR3 loop reads CATSVTGTTGELFF. In DNA form, the CDR3 reads TGTGCCACCTCAGTTACAGGGACCACCGGGGAGCTGTTTTTT. The chain employs TRBV25-1 and TRBJ2-2, with a weak D call TRBD1 (6 bases). Trimming took 10 bases from V and 4 from J, leaving 16 bases between them. Germline CDR1 MGHDK, CDR2 SYGVNS. CDR3 size: 14 residues.